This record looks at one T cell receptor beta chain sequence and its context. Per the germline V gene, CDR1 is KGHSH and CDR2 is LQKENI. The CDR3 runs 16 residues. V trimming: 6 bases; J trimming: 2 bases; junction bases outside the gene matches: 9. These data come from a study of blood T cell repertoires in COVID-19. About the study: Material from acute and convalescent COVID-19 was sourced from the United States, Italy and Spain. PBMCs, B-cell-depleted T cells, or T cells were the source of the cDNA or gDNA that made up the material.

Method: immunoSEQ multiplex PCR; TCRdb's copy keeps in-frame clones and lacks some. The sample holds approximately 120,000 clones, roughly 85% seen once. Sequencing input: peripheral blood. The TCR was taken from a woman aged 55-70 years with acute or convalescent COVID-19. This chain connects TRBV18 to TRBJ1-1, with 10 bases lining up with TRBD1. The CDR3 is CASSPTGGLPNTEAFF. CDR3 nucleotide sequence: TGTGCCAGCTCCCCGACAGGGGGCCTGCCCAACACTGAAGCTTTCTTT.